The clone carrying this T cell receptor beta chain was counted only a few times. Its specificity is unknown. The authors prepared the TCRbeta library with unique molecular identifiers. TCRdb called the PCR reads again in MiXCR, with one record for every CDR3 protein. The table shows about 300,000 distinct CDR3 sequences, with 6.5% to 9% occurring only once. The CDR3 is made up of 12 amino acids. Trimming pared 0 bases from V and 8 bases from J, leaving 10 bases between. CDR1 DFQATT and CDR2 SNEGSKA come from the germline V gene (reference sequence). This entry is derived from a study of T-cell reconstitution after alpha-beta-depleted transplantation in children. The study's findings and limits: After transplant, high TCRbeta diversity at day 60 in some patients arose from surviving recipient T cells and thymic progenitors. It was reported that alpha-beta T cells came from several hundred expanded graft clones (about two months after transplant). When one year had passed after transplant, most T-cell counts and diversity came from newly produced T cells.

This TCR derives from a female patient between 2 and 10 years old who had a stem cell transplant for Fanconi anemia, so the T cells may come from the graft donor. Sequencing used peripheral blood, obtained 360 days after TCRalphabeta/CD19-depleted stem cell transplant. The J gene is TRBJ1-2, the V gene TRBV20-1; D gene ambiguous. The CDR3 region is CSARDSGYGYTF. The CDR3 region has the DNA TGCAGTGCTAGAGATTCGGGGTACGGCTACACCTTC.